This T cell receptor beta chain appears in the sequencing data of a study of T cell responses to AZD1222 COVID-19 vaccine. Generated by immunoSEQ multiplex PCR, the TCRdb table keeps only in-frame clones and is missing some. This sample has 110,000 or so clones, with roughly 86% found just once. Overall study findings and caveats: Regions 160-218 and 743-854 held dominance among vaccine-associated CD4 TCRs, which spanned spike.

V lost 5 bases and J lost 6; bases outside the gene matches: 0. Germline CDR1 and CDR2: MDHEN and SYDVKM. This CDR3 comprises 14 residues. A word on this clone: Its antigen is undetermined.

The chain combines TRBV28 with TRBJ2-2; 13 positions agree with TRBD2. Material: peripheral blood, obtained 28 days after the second AZD1222 dose. The source is an adult who received the AZD1222 COVID-19 vaccine. CDR3 sequence (DNA): TGTGCCAGCAGTGGACTAGCGGGGGCCGGGGAGCTGTTTTTT. Protein: CASSGLAGAGELFF. Based on the CDR3 plus reference TRBV28 and TRBJ2-2, the full variable domain is DVKVTQSSRYLVKRTGEKVFLECVQDMDHENMFWYRQDPGLGLRLIYFSYDVKMKEKGDIPEGYSVSREKKERFSLILESASTNQTSMYLCASSGLAGAGELFFGEGSRLTVL.